This paragraph reports one T cell receptor beta chain. This record belongs to a study of technical replicates of blood from a handful of donors. Germline V CDR1 and CDR2: SEHNR, FQNEAQ (reference sequence). This CDR3 has 15 amino acids. V lost 2 bases to trimming and J lost 8 bases; unmatched junction nucleotides: 10. This table comes from immunoSEQ multiplex PCR, and its TCRdb copy is limited to in-frame clones, with some not included. The data hold tens of thousands of clones, with 95% to 96% observed a single time. The sequence was collected from a human donor in good health. The rearrangement joins TRBV7-9 to TRBJ2-7; 9 nucleotides line up with TRBD1. Sequencing used T cells isolated from PBMCs. The CDR3 nucleotides are TGTGCCAGCAGCTTAATAGGGACAGGGCCAAATAAGCAGTACTTC. Amino acid sequence: CASSLIGTGPNKQYF.